This T cell receptor (beta chain) was retrieved from a study of blood T cell repertoires in COVID-19. Study-wide context: T cells, B-cell-depleted T cells, or PBMCs supplied cDNA or gDNA.

Trimming shortened V by 3 bases and J by 4 bases, and 7 bases separated the two germline ends. The CDR3 length is 13 residues. Across about two dozen US areas, participants ranged in age from about 18 to 100 years. In the original processing: From reference gene primer amplification, estimates of nucleated cell counts were derived. The assay was immunoSEQ multiplex PCR, and TCRdb's table has in-frame clones only and misses some. V, J and clone size reflect that table, while D and trimming were determined from the DNA. The sample has about 270,000 clones, approximately 90% seen once. For this clone: This sample includes further DNA sequences coding for the same CDR3.

The sample consisted of PBMCs or T cells enriched from blood (not recorded which). The TCR comes from a woman between 50 and 59 years old who had recovered from COVID-19. The rearrangement joins TRBV12-3 or TRBV12-4 to TRBJ1-5, with D perhaps TRBD1 (6 bases). CDR3 DNA sequence: TGTGCCAGCAGTTTGACAGGAAATCAGCCCCAGCATTTT. Its protein product is CASSLTGNQPQHF.